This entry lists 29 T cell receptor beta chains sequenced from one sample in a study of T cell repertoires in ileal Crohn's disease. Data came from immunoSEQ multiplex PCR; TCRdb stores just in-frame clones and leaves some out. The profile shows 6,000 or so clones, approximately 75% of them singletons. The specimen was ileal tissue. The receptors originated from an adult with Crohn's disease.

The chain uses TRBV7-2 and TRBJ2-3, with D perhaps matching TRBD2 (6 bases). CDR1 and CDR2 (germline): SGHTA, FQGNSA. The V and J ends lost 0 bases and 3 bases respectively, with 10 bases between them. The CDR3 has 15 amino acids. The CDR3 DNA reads TGTGCCAGCAGCTTAGCTTCAGGGAGGACAGATACGCAGTATTTT. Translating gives CASSLASGRTDTQYF.

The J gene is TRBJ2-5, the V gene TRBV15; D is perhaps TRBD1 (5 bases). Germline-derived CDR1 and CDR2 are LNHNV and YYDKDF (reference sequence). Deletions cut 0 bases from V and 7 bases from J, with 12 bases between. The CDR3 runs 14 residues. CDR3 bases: TGTGCCACCAGCAGAGAAAGTGGGGCCCGGACCCAGTACTTC. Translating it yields CATSRESGARTQYF.

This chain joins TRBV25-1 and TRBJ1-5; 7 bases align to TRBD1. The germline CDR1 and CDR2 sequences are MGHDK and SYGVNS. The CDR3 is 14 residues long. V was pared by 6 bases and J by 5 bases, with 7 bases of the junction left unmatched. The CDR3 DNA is TGTGCCAGCAGGTCGACAGGGATGGATCAGCCCCAGCATTTT. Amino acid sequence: CASRSTGMDQPQHF. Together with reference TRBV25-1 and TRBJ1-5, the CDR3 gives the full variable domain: EADIYQTPRYLVIGTGKKITLECSQTMGHDKMYWYQQDPGMELHLIHYSYGVNSTEKGDLSSESTVSRIRTEHFPLTLESARPSHTSQYLCASRSTGMDQPQHFGDGTRLSIL.

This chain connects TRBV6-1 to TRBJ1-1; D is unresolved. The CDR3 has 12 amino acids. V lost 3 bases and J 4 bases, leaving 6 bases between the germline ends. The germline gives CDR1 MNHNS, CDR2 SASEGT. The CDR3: CASSESPTEAFF. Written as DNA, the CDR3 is TGTGCCAGCAGTGAGTCTCCCACTGAAGCTTTCTTT.

As DNA, the CDR3 is TGTGCCAGCTCACTCACTAGCGGGACTGAGACCCAGTACTTC. Translating it yields CASSLTSGTETQYF. The genes are TRBV18 and TRBJ2-5; TRBD2 aligns across 10 bases. The germline gives CDR1 KGHSH, CDR2 LQKENI. The CDR3 spans 14 residues. V lost 4 bases to trimming and J lost 5 bases; unmatched junction nucleotides: 4. The full variable domain, completed using reference TRBV18 and TRBJ2-5, is NAGVMQNPRHLVRRRGQEARLRCSPMKGHSHVYWYRQLPEEGLKFMVYLQKENIIDESGMPKERFSAEFPKEGPSILRIQQVVRGDSAAYFCASSLTSGTETQYFGPGTRLLVL.

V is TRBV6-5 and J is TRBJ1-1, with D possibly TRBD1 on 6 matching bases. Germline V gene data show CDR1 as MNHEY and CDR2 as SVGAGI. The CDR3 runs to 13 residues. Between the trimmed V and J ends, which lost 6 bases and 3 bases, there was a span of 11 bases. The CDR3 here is CASSLGQYTEAFF. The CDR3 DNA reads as TGTGCCAGCAGCCTCGGACAGTACACTGAAGCTTTCTTT.

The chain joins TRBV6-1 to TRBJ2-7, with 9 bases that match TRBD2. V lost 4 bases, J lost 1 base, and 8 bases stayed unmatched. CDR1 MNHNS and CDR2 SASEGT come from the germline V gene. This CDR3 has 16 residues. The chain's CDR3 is CASSGNGLASSYEQYF. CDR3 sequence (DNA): TGTGCCAGCAGTGGCAACGGACTAGCGAGTTCCTACGAGCAGTACTTC.

The CDR3 region has the DNA TGTGCCAGCCGTCCAGCAGCGAGCGACAGGTCCTACGAGCAGTACTTC. As protein: CASRPAASDRSYEQYF. The chain has TRBV7-9 and TRBJ2-5, with D possibly matching TRBD1 (6 bases). The tail of the sequence fits TRBJ2-7 better, so the J call may be wrong. The CDR3 has 16 amino acids. Germline lookup yields CDR1 SEHNR and CDR2 FQNEAQ (reference sequence).

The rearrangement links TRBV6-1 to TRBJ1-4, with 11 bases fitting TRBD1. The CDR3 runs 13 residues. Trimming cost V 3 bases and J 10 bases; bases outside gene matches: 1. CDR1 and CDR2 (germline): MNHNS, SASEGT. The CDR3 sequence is CASSDGTGGKLFF. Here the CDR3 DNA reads TGTGCCAGCAGTGACGGGACAGGGGGAAAACTGTTTTTT.

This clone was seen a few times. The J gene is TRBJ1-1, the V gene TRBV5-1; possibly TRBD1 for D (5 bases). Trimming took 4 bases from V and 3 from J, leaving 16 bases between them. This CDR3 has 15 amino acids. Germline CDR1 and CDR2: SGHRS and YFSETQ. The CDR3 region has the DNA TGCGCCAGCAGCCCGGGGGGAGGAGCGGACACTGAAGCTTTCTTT. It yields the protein CASSPGGGADTEAFF. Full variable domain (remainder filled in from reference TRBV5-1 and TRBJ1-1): KAGVTQTPRYLIKTRGQQVTLSCSPISGHRSVSWYQQTPGQGLQFLFEYFSETQRNKGNFPGRFSGRQFSNSRSEMNVSTLELGDSALYLCASSPGGGADTEAFFGQGTRLTVV.

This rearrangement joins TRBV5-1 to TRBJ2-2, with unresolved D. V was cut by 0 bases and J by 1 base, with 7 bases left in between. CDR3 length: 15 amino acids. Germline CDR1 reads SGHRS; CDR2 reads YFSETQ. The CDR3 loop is CASSLALGNTGELFF. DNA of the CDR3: TGCGCCAGCAGCTTGGCCCTAGGGAACACCGGGGAGCTGTTTTTT.

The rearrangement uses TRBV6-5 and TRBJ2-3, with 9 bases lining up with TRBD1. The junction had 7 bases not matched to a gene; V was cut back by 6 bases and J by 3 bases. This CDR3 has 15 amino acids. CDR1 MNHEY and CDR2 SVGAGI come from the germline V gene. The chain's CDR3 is CASRETGGETDTQYF. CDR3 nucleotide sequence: TGTGCCAGCAGAGAGACAGGGGGGGAGACAGATACGCAGTATTTT.

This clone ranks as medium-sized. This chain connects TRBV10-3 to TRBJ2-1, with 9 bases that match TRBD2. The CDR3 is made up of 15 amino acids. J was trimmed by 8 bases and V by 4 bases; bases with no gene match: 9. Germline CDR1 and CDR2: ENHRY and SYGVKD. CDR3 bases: TGTGCCATCAGTGGAGCGGGGGGCGAAGAGGATGAGCAGTTCTTC. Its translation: CAISGAGGEEDEQFF.

CDR3 nucleotides: TGTGCCCCCCCCCGAGCGGGAGGGCAAGAGACCCAGTACTTC. This translates into CAPPRAGGQETQYF. V and J are TRBV9 and TRBJ2-5; 10 nucleotides agree with TRBD2. The CDR3 length is 14 residues. The V gene end was trimmed by 10 bases and the J gene end by 2 bases; junction bases not matched to a gene: 8. CDR1 is SGDLS and CDR2 is YYNGEE in the germline V gene.

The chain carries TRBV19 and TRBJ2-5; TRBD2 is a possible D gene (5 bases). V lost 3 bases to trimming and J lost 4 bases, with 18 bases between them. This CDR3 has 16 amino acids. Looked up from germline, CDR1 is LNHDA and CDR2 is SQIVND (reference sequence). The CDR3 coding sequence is TGTGCCAGTAGTATGGCAGGCGGGCGGGTAAGAGAGACCCAGTACTTC. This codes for CASSMAGGRVRETQYF.

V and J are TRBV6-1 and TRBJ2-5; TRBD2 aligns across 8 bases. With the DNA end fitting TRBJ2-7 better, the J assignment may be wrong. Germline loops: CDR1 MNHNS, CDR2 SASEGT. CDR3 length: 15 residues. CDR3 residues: CASSEVAGRSYEQYF. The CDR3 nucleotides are TGTGCCAGCAGTGAAGTAGCGGGGCGCTCCTACGAGCAGTACTTC.

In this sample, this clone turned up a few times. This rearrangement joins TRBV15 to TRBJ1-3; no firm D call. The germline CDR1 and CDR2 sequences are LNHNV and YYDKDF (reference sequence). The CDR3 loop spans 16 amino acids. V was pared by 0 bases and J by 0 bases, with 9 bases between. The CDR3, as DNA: TGTGCCACCAGCAGAGATCCGGGATTCTCTGGAAACACCATATATTTT. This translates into CATSRDPGFSGNTIYF.

The CDR3 bases are TGCGCCAGCAGCCGGGACAGGCCAACTAATGAAAAACTGTTTTTT. The encoded protein is CASSRDRPTNEKLFF. This chain uses TRBV5-1 with TRBJ1-4; the match to TRBD1 covers 8 bases. Germline CDR1 SGHRS, CDR2 YFSETQ. The V segment lost 4 bases and the J segment 0 bases; nucleotides outside the gene matches: 2. This CDR3 spans 15 amino acids.

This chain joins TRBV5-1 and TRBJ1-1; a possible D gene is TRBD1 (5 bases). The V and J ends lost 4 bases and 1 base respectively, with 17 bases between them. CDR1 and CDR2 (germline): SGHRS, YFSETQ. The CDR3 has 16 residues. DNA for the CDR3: TGCGCCAGCAGCCCCCGGGGGGGGGTAACGAACACTGAAGCTTTCTTT. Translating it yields CASSPRGGVTNTEAFF.

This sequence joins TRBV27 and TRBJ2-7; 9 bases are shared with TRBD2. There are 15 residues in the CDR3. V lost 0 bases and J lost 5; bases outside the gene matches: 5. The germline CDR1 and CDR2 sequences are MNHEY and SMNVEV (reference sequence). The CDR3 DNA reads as TGTGCCAGCAGTTTATCTAGGCGGGGGGGGAACGAGCAGTACTTC. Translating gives CASSLSRRGGNEQYF.

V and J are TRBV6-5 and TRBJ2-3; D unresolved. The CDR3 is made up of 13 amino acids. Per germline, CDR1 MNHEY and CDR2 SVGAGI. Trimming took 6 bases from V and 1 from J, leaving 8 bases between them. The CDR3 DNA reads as TGTGCCAGCAGCCCCGGAGGCACAGATACGCAGTATTTT. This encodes CASSPGGTDTQYF.

The CDR3 region is CASSPLVREQYF. The CDR3 DNA is TGTGCCAGCAGTCCCTTAGTCCGCGAGCAGTACTTC. The chain links TRBV28 to TRBJ2-7; D call uncertain. The CDR3 runs 12 residues. Germline V gene data show CDR1 as MDHEN and CDR2 as SYDVKM. Trimming stripped 5 bases from V and 6 bases from J, with 11 bases between.

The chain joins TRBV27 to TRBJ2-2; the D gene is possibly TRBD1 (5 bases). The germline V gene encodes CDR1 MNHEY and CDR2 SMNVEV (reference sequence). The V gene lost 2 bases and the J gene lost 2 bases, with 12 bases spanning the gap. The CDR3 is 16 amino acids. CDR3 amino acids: CASSLLPQGNTGELFF. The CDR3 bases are TGTGCCAGCAGTTTACTTCCTCAGGGAAACACCGGGGAGCTGTTTTTT.

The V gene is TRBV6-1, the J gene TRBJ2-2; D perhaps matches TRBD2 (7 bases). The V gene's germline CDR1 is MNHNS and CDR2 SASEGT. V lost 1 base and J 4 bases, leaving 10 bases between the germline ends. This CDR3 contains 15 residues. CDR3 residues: CASSEVGGRTGELFF. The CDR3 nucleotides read TGTGCCAGCAGTGAAGTCGGGGGGCGCACCGGGGAGCTGTTTTTT.

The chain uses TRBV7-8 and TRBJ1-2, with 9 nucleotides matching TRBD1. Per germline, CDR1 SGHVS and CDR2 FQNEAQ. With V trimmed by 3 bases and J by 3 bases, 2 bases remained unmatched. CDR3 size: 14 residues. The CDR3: CASSFRDRDYGYTF. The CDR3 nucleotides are TGTGCCAGCAGCTTCAGGGACAGGGACTATGGCTACACCTTC.

CDR3 sequence reads: CASWRKAFKTPTNEKLFF. The CDR3 DNA reads as TGTGCCAGCTGGAGGAAAGCATTTAAGACCCCAACTAATGAAAAACTGTTTTTT. This rearrangement joins TRBV2 to TRBJ1-4; the D is unclear. V gave up 8 bases and J gave up 0 bases, with 22 bases separating them. CDR1 is SNHLY, CDR2 FYNNEI, per germline. This CDR3 spans 18 amino acids. Variable domain in full (rest from reference TRBV2 and TRBJ1-4): EPEVTQTPSHQVTQMGQEVILRCVPISNHLYFYWYRQILGQKVEFLVSFYNNEISEKSEIFDDQFSVERPDGSNFTLKIRSTKLEDSAMYFCASWRKAFKTPTNEKLFFGSGTQLSVL.

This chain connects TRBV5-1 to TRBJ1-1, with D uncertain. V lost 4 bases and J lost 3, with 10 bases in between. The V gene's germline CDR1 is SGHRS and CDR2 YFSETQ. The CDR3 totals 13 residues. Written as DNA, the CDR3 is TGCGCCAGCAGCCGCTACGGGGACACTGAAGCTTTCTTT. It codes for CASSRYGDTEAFF.

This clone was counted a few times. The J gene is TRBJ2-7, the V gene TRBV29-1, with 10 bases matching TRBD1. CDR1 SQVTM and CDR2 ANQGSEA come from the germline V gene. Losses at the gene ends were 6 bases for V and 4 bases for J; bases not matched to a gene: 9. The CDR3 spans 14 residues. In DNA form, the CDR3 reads TGCAGCGTCCAACCCGGGACAGGGGTGTACGAGCAGTACTTC. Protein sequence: CSVQPGTGVYEQYF.

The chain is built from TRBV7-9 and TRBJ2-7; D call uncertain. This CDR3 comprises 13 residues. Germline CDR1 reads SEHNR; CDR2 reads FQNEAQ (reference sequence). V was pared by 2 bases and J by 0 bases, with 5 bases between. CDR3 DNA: TGTGCCAGCAGCTTATCTAACTCCTACGAGCAGTACTTC. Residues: CASSLSNSYEQYF.